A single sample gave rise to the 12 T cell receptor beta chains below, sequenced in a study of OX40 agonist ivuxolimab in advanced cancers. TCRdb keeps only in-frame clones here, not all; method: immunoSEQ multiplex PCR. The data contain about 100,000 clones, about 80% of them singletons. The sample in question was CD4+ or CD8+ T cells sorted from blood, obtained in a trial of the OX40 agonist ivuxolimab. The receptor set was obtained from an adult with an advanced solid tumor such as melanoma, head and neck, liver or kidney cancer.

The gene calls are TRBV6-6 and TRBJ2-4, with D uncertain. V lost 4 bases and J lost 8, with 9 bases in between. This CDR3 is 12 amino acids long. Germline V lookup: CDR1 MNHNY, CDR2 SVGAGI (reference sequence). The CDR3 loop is CASSSFGDIQYF. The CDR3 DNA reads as TGTGCCAGCAGTTCATTTGGGGACATTCAGTACTTC.

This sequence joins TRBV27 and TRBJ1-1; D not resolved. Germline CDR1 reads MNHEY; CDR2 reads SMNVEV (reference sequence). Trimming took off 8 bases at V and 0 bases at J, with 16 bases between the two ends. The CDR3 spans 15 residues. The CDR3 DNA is TGTGCCAGCTGTCTACAATACGGAATGAACACTGAAGCTTTCTTT. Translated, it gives CASCLQYGMNTEAFF.

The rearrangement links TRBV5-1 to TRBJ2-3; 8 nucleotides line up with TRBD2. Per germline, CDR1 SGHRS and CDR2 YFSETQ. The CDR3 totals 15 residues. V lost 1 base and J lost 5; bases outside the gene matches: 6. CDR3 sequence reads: CASSLRRGAGDTQYF. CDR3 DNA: TGCGCCAGCAGCTTGAGGCGGGGGGCCGGAGATACGCAGTATTTT.

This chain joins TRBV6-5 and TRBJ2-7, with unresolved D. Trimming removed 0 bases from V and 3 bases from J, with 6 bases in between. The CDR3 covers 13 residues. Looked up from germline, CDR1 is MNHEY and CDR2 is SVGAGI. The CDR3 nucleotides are TGTGCCAGCAGTTACTCAGGGTACTACGAGCAGTACTTC. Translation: CASSYSGYYEQYF.

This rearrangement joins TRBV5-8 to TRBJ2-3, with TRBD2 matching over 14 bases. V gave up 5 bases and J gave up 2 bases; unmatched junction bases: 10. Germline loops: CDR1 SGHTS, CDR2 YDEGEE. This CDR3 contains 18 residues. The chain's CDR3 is CASSFSRLAGGVTDTQYF. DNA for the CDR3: TGTGCCAGCAGTTTTTCCCGACTAGCGGGGGGGGTCACAGATACGCAGTATTTT.

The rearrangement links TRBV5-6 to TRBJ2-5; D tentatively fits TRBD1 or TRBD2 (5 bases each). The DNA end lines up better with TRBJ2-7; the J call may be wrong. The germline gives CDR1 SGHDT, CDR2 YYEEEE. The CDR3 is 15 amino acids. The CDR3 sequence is CASSRRDGSSYEQYF. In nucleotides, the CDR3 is TGTGCCAGCAGCCGACGGGACGGCAGCTCCTACGAGCAGTACTTC.

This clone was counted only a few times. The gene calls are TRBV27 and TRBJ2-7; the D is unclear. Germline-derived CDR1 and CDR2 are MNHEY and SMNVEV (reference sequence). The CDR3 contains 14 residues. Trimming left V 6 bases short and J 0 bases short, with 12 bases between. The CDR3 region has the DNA TGTGCCAGCAGCCCCGCGACAAACTCCTACGAGCAGTACTTC. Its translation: CASSPATNSYEQYF.

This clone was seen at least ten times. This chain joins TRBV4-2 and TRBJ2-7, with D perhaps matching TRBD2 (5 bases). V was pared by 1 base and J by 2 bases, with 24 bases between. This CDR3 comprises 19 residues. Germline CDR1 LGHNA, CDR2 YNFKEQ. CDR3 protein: CASSQGERRLDLRAYEQYF. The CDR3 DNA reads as TGTGCCAGCAGCCAAGGCGAAAGGAGGCTCGACCTTAGGGCCTACGAGCAGTACTTC.

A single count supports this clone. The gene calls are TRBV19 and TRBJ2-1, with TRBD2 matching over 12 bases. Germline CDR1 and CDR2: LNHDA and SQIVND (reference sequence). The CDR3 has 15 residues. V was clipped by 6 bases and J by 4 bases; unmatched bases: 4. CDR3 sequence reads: CASSSTSGGYNEQFF. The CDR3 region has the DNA TGTGCCAGTAGCTCCACTAGCGGGGGGTACAATGAGCAGTTCTTC.

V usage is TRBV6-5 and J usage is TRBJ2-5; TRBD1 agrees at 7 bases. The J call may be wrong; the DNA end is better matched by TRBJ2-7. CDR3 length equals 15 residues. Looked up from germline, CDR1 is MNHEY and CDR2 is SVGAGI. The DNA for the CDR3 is TGTGCCAGCACCGGGCCTCAGGGGGTACCCTACGAGCAGTACTTC. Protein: CASTGPQGVPYEQYF.

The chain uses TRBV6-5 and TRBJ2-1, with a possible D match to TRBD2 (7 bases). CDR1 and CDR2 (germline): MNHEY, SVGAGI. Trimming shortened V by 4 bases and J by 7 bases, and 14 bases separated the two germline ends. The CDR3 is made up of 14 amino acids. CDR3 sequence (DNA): TGTGCCAGCAGTTTGGGGGGGCGCAGGAATGAGCAGTTCTTC. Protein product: CASSLGGRRNEQFF.

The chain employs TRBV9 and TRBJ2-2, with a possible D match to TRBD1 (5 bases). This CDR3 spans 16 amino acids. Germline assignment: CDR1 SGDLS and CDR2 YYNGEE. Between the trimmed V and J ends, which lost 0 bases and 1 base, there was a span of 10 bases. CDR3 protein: CASSVASQGNTGELFF. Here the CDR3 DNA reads TGTGCCAGCAGCGTAGCTTCGCAGGGGAACACCGGGGAGCTGTTTTTT. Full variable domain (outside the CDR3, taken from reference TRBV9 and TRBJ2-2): DSGVTQTPKHLITATGQRVTLRCSPRSGDLSVYWYQQSLDQGLQFLIQYYNGEERAKGNILERFSAQQFPDLHSELNLSSLELGDSALYFCASSVASQGNTGELFFGEGSRLTVL.